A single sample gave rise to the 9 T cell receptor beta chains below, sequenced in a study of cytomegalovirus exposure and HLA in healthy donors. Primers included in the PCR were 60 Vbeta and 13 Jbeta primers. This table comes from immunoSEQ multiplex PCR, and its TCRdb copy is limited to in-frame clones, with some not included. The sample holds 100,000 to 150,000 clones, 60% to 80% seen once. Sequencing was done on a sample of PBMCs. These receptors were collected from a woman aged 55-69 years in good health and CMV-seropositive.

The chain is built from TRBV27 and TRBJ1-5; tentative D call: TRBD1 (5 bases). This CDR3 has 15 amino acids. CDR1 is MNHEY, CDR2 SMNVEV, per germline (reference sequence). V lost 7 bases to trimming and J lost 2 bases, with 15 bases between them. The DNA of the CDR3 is TGTGCCAGCACCCTAAGCGGGGGACGCAATCAGCCCCAGCATTTT. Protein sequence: CASTLSGGRNQPQHF.

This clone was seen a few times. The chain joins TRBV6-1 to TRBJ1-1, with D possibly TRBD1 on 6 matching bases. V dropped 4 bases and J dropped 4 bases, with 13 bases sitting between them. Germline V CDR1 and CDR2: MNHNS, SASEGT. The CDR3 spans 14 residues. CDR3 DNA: TGTGCCAGCAGTGGTAATCAGGGGCTCACTGAAGCTTTCTTT. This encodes CASSGNQGLTEAFF.

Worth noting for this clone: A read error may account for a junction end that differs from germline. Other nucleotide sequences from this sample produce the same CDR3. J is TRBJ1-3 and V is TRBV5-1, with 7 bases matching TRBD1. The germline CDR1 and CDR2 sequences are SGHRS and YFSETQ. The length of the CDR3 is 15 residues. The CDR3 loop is CASSAGTDSGNTIYF. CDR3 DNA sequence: TGCGCCAGCAGCGCCGGGACAGACTCTGGAAACACCATATACTTT. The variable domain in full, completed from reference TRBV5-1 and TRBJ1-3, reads KAGVTQTPRYLIKTRGQQVTLSCSPISGHRSVSWYQQTPGQGLQFLFEYFSETQRNKGNFPGRFSGRQFSNSRSEMNVSTLELGDSALYLCASSAGTDSGNTIYFGEGSWLTVV.

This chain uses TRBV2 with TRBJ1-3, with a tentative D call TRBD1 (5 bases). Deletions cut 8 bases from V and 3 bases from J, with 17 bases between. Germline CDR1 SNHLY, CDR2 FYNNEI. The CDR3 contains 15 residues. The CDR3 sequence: CASPGPLMDGNTIYF. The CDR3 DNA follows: TGTGCCAGCCCAGGGCCCCTTATGGATGGAAACACCATATATTTT.

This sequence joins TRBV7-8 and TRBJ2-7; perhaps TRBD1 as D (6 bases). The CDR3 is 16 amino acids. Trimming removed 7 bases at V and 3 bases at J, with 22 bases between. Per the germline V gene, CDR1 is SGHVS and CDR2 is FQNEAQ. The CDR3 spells CASTPPDSTGSYEQYF. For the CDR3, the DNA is TGTGCCAGCACCCCGCCGGACAGCACGGGGAGCTACGAGCAGTACTTC.

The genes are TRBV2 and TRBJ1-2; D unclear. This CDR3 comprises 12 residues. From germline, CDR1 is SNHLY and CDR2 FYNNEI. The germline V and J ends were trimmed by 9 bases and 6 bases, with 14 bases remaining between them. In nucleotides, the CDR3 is TGTGCCAGGCTCTCCGGGAGCGATGGCTACACCTTC. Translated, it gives CARLSGSDGYTF.

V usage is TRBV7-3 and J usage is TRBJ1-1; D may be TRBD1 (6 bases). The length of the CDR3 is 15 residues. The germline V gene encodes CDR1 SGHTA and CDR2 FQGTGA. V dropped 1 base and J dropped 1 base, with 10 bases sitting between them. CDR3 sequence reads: CASSLRGQENTEAFF. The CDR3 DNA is TGTGCCAGCAGCTTAAGGGGGCAGGAGAACACTGAAGCTTTCTTT.

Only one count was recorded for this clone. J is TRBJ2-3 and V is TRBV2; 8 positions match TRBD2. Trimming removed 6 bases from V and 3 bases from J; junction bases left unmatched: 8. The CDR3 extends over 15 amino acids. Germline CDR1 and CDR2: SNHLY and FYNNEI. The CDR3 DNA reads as TGTGCCAGCAGGGTGGGTAGCGGGGTTACAGATACGCAGTATTTT. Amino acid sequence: CASRVGSGVTDTQYF. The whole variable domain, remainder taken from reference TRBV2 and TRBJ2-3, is EPEVTQTPSHQVTQMGQEVILRCVPISNHLYFYWYRQILGQKVEFLVSFYNNEISEKSEIFDDQFSVERPDGSNFTLKIRSTKLEDSAMYFCASRVGSGVTDTQYFGPGTRLTVL.

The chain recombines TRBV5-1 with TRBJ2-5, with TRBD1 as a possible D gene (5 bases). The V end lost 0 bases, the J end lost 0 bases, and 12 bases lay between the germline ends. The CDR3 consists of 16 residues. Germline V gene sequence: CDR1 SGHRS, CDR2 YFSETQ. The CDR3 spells CASSLGTLPYQETQYF. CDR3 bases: TGCGCCAGCAGCTTGGGGACACTACCGTACCAAGAGACCCAGTACTTC.